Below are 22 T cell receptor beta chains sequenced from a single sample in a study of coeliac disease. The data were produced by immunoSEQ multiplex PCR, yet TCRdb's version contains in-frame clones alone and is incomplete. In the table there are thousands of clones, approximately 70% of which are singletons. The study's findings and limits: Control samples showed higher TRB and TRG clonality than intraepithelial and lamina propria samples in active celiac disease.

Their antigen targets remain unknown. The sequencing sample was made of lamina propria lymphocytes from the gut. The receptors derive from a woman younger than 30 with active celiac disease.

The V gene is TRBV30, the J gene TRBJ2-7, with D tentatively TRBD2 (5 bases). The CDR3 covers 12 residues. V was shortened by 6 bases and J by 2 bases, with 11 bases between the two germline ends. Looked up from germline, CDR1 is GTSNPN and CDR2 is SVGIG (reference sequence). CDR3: CACLKRTYEQYF. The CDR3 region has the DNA TGTGCCTGCCTGAAGCGGACCTACGAGCAGTACTTC.

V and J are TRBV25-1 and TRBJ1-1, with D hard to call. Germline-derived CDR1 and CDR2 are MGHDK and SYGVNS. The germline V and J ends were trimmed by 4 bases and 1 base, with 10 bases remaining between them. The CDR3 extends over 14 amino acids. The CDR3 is CASSVPGKNTEAFF. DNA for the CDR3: TGTGCCAGCAGTGTTCCCGGGAAGAACACTGAAGCTTTCTTT.

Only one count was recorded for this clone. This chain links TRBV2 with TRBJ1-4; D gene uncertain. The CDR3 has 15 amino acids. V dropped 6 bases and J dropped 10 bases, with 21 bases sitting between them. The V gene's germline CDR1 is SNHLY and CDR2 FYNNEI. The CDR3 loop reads CASRDPTGGFRKLFF. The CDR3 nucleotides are TGTGCCAGCAGGGACCCCACGGGAGGGTTTCGAAAACTGTTTTTT.

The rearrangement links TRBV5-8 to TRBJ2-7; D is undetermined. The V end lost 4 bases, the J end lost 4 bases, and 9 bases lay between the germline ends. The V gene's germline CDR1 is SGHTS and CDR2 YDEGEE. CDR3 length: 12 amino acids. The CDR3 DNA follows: TGTGCCAGCAGCCGCCCGGGTTACGAGCAGTACTTC. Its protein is CASSRPGYEQYF.

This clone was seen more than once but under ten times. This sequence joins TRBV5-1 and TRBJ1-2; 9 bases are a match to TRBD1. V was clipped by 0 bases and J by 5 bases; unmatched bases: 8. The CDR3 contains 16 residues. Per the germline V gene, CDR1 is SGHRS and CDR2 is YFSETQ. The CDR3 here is CASSLVLTGTGYGYTF. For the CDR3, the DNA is TGCGCCAGCAGCTTGGTCTTGACGGGGACAGGGTATGGCTACACCTTC. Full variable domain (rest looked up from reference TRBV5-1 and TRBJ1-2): KAGVTQTPRYLIKTRGQQVTLSCSPISGHRSVSWYQQTPGQGLQFLFEYFSETQRNKGNFPGRFSGRQFSNSRSEMNVSTLELGDSALYLCASSLVLTGTGYGYTFGSGTRLTVV.

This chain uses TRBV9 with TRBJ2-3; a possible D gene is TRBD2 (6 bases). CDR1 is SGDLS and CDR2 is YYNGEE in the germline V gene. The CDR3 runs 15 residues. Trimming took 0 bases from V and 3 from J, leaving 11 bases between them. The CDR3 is CASSVEGTPTDTQYF. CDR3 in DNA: TGTGCCAGCAGCGTAGAAGGGACTCCAACAGATACGCAGTATTTT. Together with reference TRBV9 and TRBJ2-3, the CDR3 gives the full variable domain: DSGVTQTPKHLITATGQRVTLRCSPRSGDLSVYWYQQSLDQGLQFLIQYYNGEERAKGNILERFSAQQFPDLHSELNLSSLELGDSALYFCASSVEGTPTDTQYFGPGTRLTVL.

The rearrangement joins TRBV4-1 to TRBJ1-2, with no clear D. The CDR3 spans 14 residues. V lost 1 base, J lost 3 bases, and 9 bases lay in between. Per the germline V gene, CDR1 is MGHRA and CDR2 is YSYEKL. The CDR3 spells CASSQALQDYGYTF. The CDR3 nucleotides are TGCGCCAGCAGCCAAGCCCTGCAGGACTATGGCTACACCTTC.

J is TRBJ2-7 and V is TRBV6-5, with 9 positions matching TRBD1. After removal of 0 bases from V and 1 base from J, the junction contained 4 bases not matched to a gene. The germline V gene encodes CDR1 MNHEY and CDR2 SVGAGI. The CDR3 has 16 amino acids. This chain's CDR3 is CASSYSMTGGSYEQYF. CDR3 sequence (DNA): TGTGCCAGCAGTTACTCGATGACAGGGGGTTCCTACGAGCAGTACTTC.

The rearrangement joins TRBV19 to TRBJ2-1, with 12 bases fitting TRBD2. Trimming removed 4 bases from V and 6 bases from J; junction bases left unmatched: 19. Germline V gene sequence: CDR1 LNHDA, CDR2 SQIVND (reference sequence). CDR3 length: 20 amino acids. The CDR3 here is CASSTPIHLTSGGPANEQFF. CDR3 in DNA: TGTGCCAGTAGTACCCCCATCCATTTGACTAGCGGGGGACCCGCCAATGAGCAGTTCTTC.

The CDR3 coding sequence is TGTGCCAGCAGTGAATGGGTGGGCAGAACCTACGAGCAGTACTTC. Its translation is CASSEWVGRTYEQYF. The gene calls are TRBV2 and TRBJ2-7; D not resolved. V lost 2 bases to trimming and J lost 2 bases, with 13 bases between them. The germline V gene has CDR1 SNHLY and CDR2 FYNNEI. The CDR3 length is 15 residues.

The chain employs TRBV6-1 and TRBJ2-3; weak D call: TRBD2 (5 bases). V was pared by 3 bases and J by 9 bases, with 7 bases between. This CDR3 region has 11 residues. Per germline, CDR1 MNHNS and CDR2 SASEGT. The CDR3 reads CASSDKRTQYF. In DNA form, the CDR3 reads TGTGCCAGCAGTGATAAGCGGACGCAGTATTTT.

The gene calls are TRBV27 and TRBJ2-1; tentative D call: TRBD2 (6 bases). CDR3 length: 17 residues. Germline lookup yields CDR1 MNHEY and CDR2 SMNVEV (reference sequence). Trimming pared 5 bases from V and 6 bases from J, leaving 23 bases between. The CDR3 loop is CASSPLFVTGVVNEQFF. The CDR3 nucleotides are TGTGCCAGCAGTCCCCTTTTTGTTACGGGAGTGGTCAATGAGCAGTTCTTC.

CDR3 in DNA: TGTGCCAGCAGCCAAGGACAGATTACCTACAATGAGCAGTTCTTC. It specifies CASSQGQITYNEQFF. V is TRBV14 and J is TRBJ2-1; TRBD1 might be the D (5 bases). Deletions cut 1 base from V and 2 bases from J, with 9 bases between. The germline gives CDR1 SGHDN, CDR2 FVKESK. CDR3 length equals 15 residues.

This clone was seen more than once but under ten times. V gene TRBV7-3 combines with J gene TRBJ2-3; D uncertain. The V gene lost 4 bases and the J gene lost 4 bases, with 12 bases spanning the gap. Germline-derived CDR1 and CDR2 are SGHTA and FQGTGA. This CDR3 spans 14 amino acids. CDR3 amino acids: CASSSLVRADTQYF. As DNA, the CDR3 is TGTGCCAGCAGCTCCCTAGTCCGGGCAGATACGCAGTATTTT.

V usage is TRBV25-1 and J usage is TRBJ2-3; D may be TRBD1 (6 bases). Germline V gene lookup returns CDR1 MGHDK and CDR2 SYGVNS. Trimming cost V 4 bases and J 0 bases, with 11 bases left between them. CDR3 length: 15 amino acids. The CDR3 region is CASSASGASTDTQYF. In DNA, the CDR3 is TGTGCCAGCAGTGCTTCAGGGGCTAGCACAGATACGCAGTATTTT.

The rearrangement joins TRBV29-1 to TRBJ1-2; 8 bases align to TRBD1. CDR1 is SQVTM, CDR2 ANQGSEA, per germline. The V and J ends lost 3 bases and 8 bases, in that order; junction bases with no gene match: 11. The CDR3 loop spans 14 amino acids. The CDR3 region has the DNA TGCAGCGTTGACGCTAGTGACAGGGGTACGGGCTACACCTTC. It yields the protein CSVDASDRGTGYTF.

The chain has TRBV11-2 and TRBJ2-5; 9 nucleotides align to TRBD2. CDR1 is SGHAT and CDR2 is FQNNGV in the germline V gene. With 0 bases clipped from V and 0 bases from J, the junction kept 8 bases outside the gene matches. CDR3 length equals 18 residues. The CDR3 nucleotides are TGTGCCAGCAGCTTAGAGGTAGCGGGGGCAATATACCAAGAGACCCAGTACTTC. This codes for CASSLEVAGAIYQETQYF.

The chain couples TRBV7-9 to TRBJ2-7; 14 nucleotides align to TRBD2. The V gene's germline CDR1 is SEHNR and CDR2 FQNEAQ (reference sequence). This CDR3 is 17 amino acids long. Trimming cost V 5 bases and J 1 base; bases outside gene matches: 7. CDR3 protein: CASSPPGLAGGSYEQYF. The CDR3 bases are TGTGCCAGCAGCCCCCCTGGACTAGCGGGAGGTTCCTACGAGCAGTACTTC.

The CDR3 DNA reads TGTGCCAGCAGCGCCCAAGGGACTAGCGGGACATATGAGCAGTTCTTC. It translates to CASSAQGTSGTYEQFF. The genes are TRBV11-2 and TRBJ2-1; 13 positions match TRBD2. V lost 5 bases, J lost 8 bases, and 9 bases stayed unmatched. CDR3 size: 16 residues. Looked up from germline, CDR1 is SGHAT and CDR2 is FQNNGV.

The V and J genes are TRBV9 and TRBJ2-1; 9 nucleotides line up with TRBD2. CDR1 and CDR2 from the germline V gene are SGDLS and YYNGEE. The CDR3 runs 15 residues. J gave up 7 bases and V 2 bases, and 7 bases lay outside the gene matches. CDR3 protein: CASSVLASGANEQFF. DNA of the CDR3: TGTGCCAGCAGCGTCCTGGCTAGCGGGGCAAATGAGCAGTTCTTC.

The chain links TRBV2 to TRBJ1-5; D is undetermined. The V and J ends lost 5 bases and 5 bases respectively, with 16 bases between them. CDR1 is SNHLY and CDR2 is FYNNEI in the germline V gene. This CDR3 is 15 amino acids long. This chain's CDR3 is CASSRHAQRDQPQHF. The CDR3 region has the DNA TGTGCCAGCAGTCGACATGCTCAGCGGGATCAGCCCCAGCATTTT.

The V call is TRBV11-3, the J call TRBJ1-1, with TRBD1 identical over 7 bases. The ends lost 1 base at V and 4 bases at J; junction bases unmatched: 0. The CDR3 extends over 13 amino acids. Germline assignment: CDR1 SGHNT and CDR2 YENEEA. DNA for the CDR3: TGTGCCAGCAGCTTAGGACAGGGCACTGAAGCTTTCTTT. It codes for CASSLGQGTEAFF.